The text below deals with one TCR beta chain. This CDR3 region has 13 residues. Germline loops: CDR1 KGHSH, CDR2 LQKENI. Trimming removed 4 bases from V and 0 bases from J, with 6 bases in between. 60 Vbeta and 13 Jbeta primers were used in PCR. The assay was immunoSEQ multiplex PCR, and TCRdb's table has in-frame clones only and misses some. The sample has roughly 71,000 clones; 65% to 70% are singletons. This sample is part of a study of cytomegalovirus exposure and HLA in healthy donors. Sequencing was done on a sample of PBMCs. The chain recombines TRBV18 with TRBJ1-1; D is uncertain. This sequence was found in a man between 40 and 49 years old in good health and CMV-seropositive. This chain's CDR3 is CASSLYMNTEAFF. The CDR3 DNA reads TGTGCCAGCTCACTTTATATGAACACTGAAGCTTTCTTT.